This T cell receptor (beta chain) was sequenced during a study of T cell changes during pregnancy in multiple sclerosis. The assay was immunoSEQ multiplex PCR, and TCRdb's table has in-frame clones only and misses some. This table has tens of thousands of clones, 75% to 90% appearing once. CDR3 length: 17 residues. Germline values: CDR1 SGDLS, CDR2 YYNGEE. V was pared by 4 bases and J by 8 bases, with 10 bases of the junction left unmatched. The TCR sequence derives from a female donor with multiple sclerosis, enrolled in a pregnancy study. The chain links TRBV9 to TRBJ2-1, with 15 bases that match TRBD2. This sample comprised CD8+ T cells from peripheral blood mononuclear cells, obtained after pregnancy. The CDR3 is CASSFGLAGGPSDEQFF. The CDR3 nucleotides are TGTGCCAGCAGCTTTGGACTAGCGGGAGGGCCGTCGGATGAGCAGTTCTTC.